This T cell receptor beta chain was obtained from a study of T cells after yellow fever vaccination. Looking at the study overall: In the case of low-cell-number fractions, SMART-Seq v4 Ultra Low Input was used for preparation.

In the case of this clonotype: Its antigen is unknown.

For TCR, cDNA came from 5'RACE template switching, which added a universal primer site and UMIs. In TCRdb, the 5' RACE reads were re-called with MiXCR into one record per CDR3 protein. The profile shows nearly 550,000 distinct CDR3 sequences, under 25% of them singletons. Study-level points and caveats: A secondary response was less intense yet reached its peak sooner, at day 5 versus 15. Booster samples showed a return of most primary-vaccination clones (about 96% CD4, about 88% CD8).

This specimen was PBMCs, taken 15 days after the yellow fever booster vaccination. The TCR was taken from a man aged 30 to 39 who received the YFV17D yellow fever vaccine.

As DNA, the CDR3 is TGTGCCAGCAGGGGGGGGCTAGCGGGACCCAACACCGGGGAGCTGTTTTTT. Translating gives CASRGGLAGPNTGELFF. The rearrangement links TRBV12-3 or TRBV12-4 to TRBJ2-2; TRBD2 matches 9 bases. CDR3 length equals 17 residues. Trimming removed 6 bases from V and 2 bases from J; junction bases left unmatched: 10.